One and the same sample provided the 7 T cell receptor beta chains below, sequenced in a study of blood T cell repertoires in COVID-19 (dated by TCRdb to 2020 to 2021). The library came from the immunoSEQ multiplex PCR assay. The table comes from immuneACCESS by way of TCRdb, which keeps in-frame sequences with V and J called. Part of the clones is missing from these tables; in studies checked, under half for an unresolved V gene and the rest for unknown reasons. This sample is represented by 650,000 to 800,000 clones; about nine tenths of them were singletons. The leading ten clones occupy approximately 0.25% of the sample. What was sequenced was peripheral blood. Source of these receptors: a woman aged 18-35 years with acute or convalescent COVID-19.

The chain uses TRBV6-5 and TRBJ1-2, with a possible D match to TRBD1 (6 bases). Germline-derived CDR1 and CDR2 are MNHEY and SVGAGI. The germline V and J ends were trimmed by 6 bases and 4 bases, with 12 bases remaining between them. This CDR3 has 13 amino acids. CDR3 protein: CASRRTESYGYTF. As DNA, the CDR3 is TGTGCCAGCAGGAGGACAGAAAGCTATGGCTACACCTTC.

The chain carries TRBV28 and TRBJ1-5, with TRBD1 matching over 12 bases. V was clipped by 6 bases and J by 0 bases; unmatched bases: 6. The CDR3 contains 17 residues. The germline CDR1 and CDR2 sequences are MDHEN and SYDVKM. This CDR3 reads CASRSGTGGFSNQPQHF. CDR3 nucleotide sequence: TGTGCCAGCAGGTCCGGGACAGGGGGCTTTAGCAATCAGCCCCAGCATTTT.

This sequence joins TRBV29-1 and TRBJ2-3; 9 bases agree with TRBD1. Germline V gene sequence: CDR1 SQVTM, CDR2 ANQGSEA. CDR3 length: 14 amino acids. Trimming removed 7 bases from V and 4 bases from J; junction bases left unmatched: 9. For the CDR3, the DNA is TGCAGCGCCGCTCCCGGGACAGGGTCAGATACGCAGTATTTT. The encoded protein is CSAAPGTGSDTQYF.

The chain uses TRBV3-1 (or the pseudogene TRBV3-2) and TRBJ1-4, with D maybe TRBD1 (6 bases). V was shortened by 3 bases and J by 7 bases, with 9 bases between the two germline ends. Per germline, CDR1 LGHDT and CDR2 YNNKEL (reference sequence). The CDR3 totals 13 residues. As DNA, the CDR3 is TGTGCCAGCAGCCAGAACAGGGTTGAAAAACTGTTTTTT. This sequence encodes CASSQNRVEKLFF.

This clone has only one observation. This CDR3 is also generated by other DNA sequences in the sample. This rearrangement joins TRBV9 to TRBJ1-4; no clear D. CDR1 SGDLS and CDR2 YYNGEE come from the germline V gene. The CDR3 extends over 14 amino acids. Trimming took 0 bases from V and 3 from J, leaving 6 bases between them. In nucleotides, the CDR3 is TGTGCCAGCAGCGTAGGCGGAGCTAATGAAAAACTGTTTTTT. Encoded protein: CASSVGGANEKLFF.

The V and J genes are TRBV27 and TRBJ2-3; 7 bases are shared with TRBD1. With 7 bases clipped from V and 6 bases from J, the junction kept 16 bases outside the gene matches. Germline CDR1 is MNHEY and CDR2 is SMNVEV (reference sequence). CDR3 length: 16 residues. The CDR3 spells CASTPWDSAGPDTQYF. The CDR3 DNA reads as TGTGCCAGCACCCCTTGGGACAGTGCCGGCCCGGATACGCAGTATTTT.

This clone was found once. The V gene is TRBV10-3, the J gene TRBJ1-1; 8 bases fit TRBD1. The length of the CDR3 is 15 residues. Germline CDR1 ENHRY, CDR2 SYGVKD. Trimming removed 0 bases from V and 10 bases from J; junction bases left unmatched: 10. CDR3 amino acids: CAISESSPGGNVAFF. CDR3 in DNA: TGTGCCATCAGTGAGTCGAGTCCAGGGGGCAATGTAGCTTTCTTT.